This entry lists 2 T cell receptor beta chains sequenced from one sample in a study of blood T cells in healthy people across ages. PCR was performed a second time for roughly 6 to 12 cycles using a sample-barcoded 5' primer and a J-beta primer mix. TCRdb processed the 5' RACE reads anew with MiXCR; each CDR3 protein has one entry. In the table there are hundreds of thousands of distinct CDR3 sequences, around 52% of which are singletons. Source material: blood. The receptors were gathered from an elderly woman in good health.

The genes are TRBV7-2 and TRBJ2-1, with a weak D call TRBD2 (5 bases). The CDR3 extends over 12 amino acids. CDR1 SGHTA and CDR2 FQGNSA come from the germline V gene. Trimming cost V 3 bases and J 12 bases, with 12 bases left between them. The DNA of the CDR3 is TGTGCCAGCAGCTTCGGGATCGGTCGGCAGTTCTTC. Its protein is CASSFGIGRQFF.

With regard to this clonotype: A much larger clone lies a single base off, so this may be a read error. This chain connects TRBV9 to TRBJ2-1, with 7 bases that match TRBD2. Germline CDR1 and CDR2: SGDLS and YYNGEE. The length of the CDR3 is 18 residues. DNA for the CDR3: TGTGTCAGCAGCCTTTCCCTACGCGGGGGTGGGTCCTACAATGAGCAGTTCTTC. Amino acids: CVSSLSLRGGGSYNEQFF.